Listed below are T cell receptor beta chains from one sample, sequenced in a study of patients and donors after allogeneic stem cell transplantation. TCRdb called the RT-PCR reads again in MiXCR, with one record for every CDR3 protein. The table records more than 850,000 distinct CDR3 sequences, approximately 18% of them present only once. Material for sequencing was blood, either unsorted or a sorted T cell fraction (not recorded which). The receptors originated from a human donor who was either an allogeneic HSCT recipient or a stem cell or donor lymphocyte infusion donor (not recorded which). It is not recorded whose cells these are; they may come from a transplant donor. Each CDR3 is given with its conserved first and last residue. Fields, in order: clone size, J gene, V gene, D gene, CDR3 protein, CDR3 DNA. A D gene is named only where the DNA matches it firmly. Clone size, where shown, is once, few, many, or a class for clones that have expanded.

clone_size: few; j_call: TRBJ2-2; v_call: TRBV12-3/TRBV12-4; d_call: -; cdr3_aa: CASSLALGGYGELFF; cdr3_nt: TGTGCCAGCAGTTTAGCGCTGGGTGGATACGGGGAGCTGTTTTTT
clone_size: -; j_call: TRBJ2-1; v_call: TRBV5-1; d_call: TRBD2; cdr3_aa: CASSTGTTFSYNEQFF; cdr3_nt: TGCGCCAGCAGCACCGGGACTACCTTCTCCTACAATGAGCAGTTCTTC
clone_size: -; j_call: TRBJ1-3; v_call: TRBV4-3; d_call: -; cdr3_aa: CASSQDSRGRGNTIYF; cdr3_nt: TGCGCCAGCAGCCAAGATAGTCGGGGCCGCGGAAACACCATATATTTT
clone_size: -; j_call: TRBJ1-2; v_call: TRBV27; d_call: -; cdr3_aa: CASSLSGSRGYTF; cdr3_nt: TGTGCCAGCAGTTTATCGGGGAGTCGAGGCTACACCTTC
clone_size: -; j_call: TRBJ2-7; v_call: TRBV7-9; d_call: TRBD2; cdr3_aa: CASSWRSGNTYEQYF; cdr3_nt: TGTGCCAGCAGTTGGAGAAGCGGGAACACCTACGAGCAGTACTTC
clone_size: few; j_call: TRBJ2-5; v_call: TRBV4-3; d_call: -; cdr3_aa: CASSQDLSLQETQYF; cdr3_nt: TGCGCCAGCAGCCAAGATCTCTCTCTCCAAGAGACCCAGTACTTC
clone_size: few; j_call: TRBJ1-2; v_call: TRBV6-2/TRBV6-3; d_call: -; cdr3_aa: CASSYWAGLLEYGYTF; cdr3_nt: TGTGCCAGCAGTTACTGGGCAGGACTTTTGGAGTATGGCTACACCTTC
clone_size: few; j_call: TRBJ1-1; v_call: TRBV7-9; d_call: -; cdr3_aa: CASSFYATDPNTEAFF; cdr3_nt: TGTGCCAGCAGCTTTTACGCGACAGACCCGAACACTGAAGCTTTCTTT
clone_size: few; j_call: TRBJ1-4; v_call: TRBV20-1; d_call: -; cdr3_aa: CSAGRGSEKLFF; cdr3_nt: TGCAGTGCTGGGAGGGGGAGCGAAAAACTGTTTTTT
clone_size: -; j_call: TRBJ1-2; v_call: TRBV28; d_call: -; cdr3_aa: CASRIQGGYGYTF; cdr3_nt: TGTGCCAGCAGGATACAGGGAGGTTATGGCTACACCTTC
clone_size: -; j_call: TRBJ1-6; v_call: TRBV4-2; d_call: -; cdr3_aa: CASSPDSLSPLHF; cdr3_nt: TGTGCCAGCAGCCCCGACAGTTTATCACCCCTCCACTTT
clone_size: -; j_call: TRBJ1-1; v_call: TRBV7-3; d_call: -; cdr3_aa: CASSPSEGMNTEAFF; cdr3_nt: TGTGCCAGCAGCCCTTCAGAAGGCATGAACACTGAAGCTTTCTTT
clone_size: -; j_call: TRBJ1-5; v_call: TRBV12-3/TRBV12-4; d_call: TRBD1; cdr3_aa: CASSQTGGKGNQPQHF; cdr3_nt: TGTGCCAGCAGTCAGACAGGGGGCAAGGGCAATCAGCCCCAGCATTTT
clone_size: few; j_call: TRBJ1-3; v_call: TRBV12-3/TRBV12-4; d_call: -; cdr3_aa: CASTRGQHRNTIYF; cdr3_nt: TGTGCCAGCACCAGAGGACAGCACAGAAACACCATATATTTT
clone_size: -; j_call: TRBJ2-3; v_call: TRBV20-1; d_call: -; cdr3_aa: CSARGGTSTDTQYF; cdr3_nt: TGCAGTGCTAGAGGCGGGACAAGCACAGATACGCAGTATTTT
clone_size: -; j_call: TRBJ2-2; v_call: TRBV4-1; d_call: -; cdr3_aa: CASSQDPPGAGELFF; cdr3_nt: TGCGCCAGCAGCCAAGATCCGCCCGGAGCCGGGGAGCTGTTTTTT
clone_size: -; j_call: TRBJ2-5; v_call: TRBV7-2; d_call: TRBD2; cdr3_aa: CASRPFPIAGGVGTQYF; cdr3_nt: TGTGCCAGCAGACCCTTCCCGATAGCGGGGGGGGTTGGGACCCAGTACTTC
clone_size: many; j_call: TRBJ2-7; v_call: TRBV5-1; d_call: -; cdr3_aa: CASALGGRRYEQYF; cdr3_nt: TGCGCCAGCGCCTTGGGGGGGCGCAGATACGAGCAGTACTTC
clone_size: -; j_call: TRBJ2-7; v_call: TRBV20-1; d_call: -; cdr3_aa: CSARRPGAYEQYF; cdr3_nt: TGCAGTGCTAGACGGCCCGGAGCCTACGAGCAGTACTTC
clone_size: -; j_call: TRBJ2-1; v_call: TRBV12-3/TRBV12-4; d_call: TRBD2; cdr3_aa: CASRGGTSGSSYNEQFF; cdr3_nt: TGTGCCAGCAGGGGGGGGACTAGCGGGAGCTCCTACAATGAGCAGTTCTTC
clone_size: few; j_call: TRBJ1-2; v_call: TRBV4-1; d_call: TRBD1; cdr3_aa: CASSYPGRDRGKDGYTF; cdr3_nt: TGCGCCAGCAGCTACCCCGGTAGGGACAGGGGAAAAGATGGCTACACCTTC
clone_size: few; j_call: TRBJ1-5; v_call: TRBV19; d_call: -; cdr3_aa: CASSIDDRDYSNQPQHF; cdr3_nt: TGTGCCAGTAGTATAGATGACAGAGATTATAGCAATCAGCCCCAGCATTTT
clone_size: -; j_call: TRBJ2-1; v_call: TRBV12-5; d_call: -; cdr3_aa: CASGLASLVSNEQFF; cdr3_nt: TGTGCTAGTGGTTTGGCCTCACTAGTCTCCAATGAGCAGTTCTTC
clone_size: -; j_call: TRBJ1-5; v_call: TRBV6-1; d_call: TRBD1; cdr3_aa: CASSHSGQGNRQPQHF; cdr3_nt: TGTGCCAGCAGCCATTCGGGACAGGGGAACCGTCAGCCCCAGCATTTT
clone_size: few; j_call: TRBJ2-1; v_call: TRBV6-2/TRBV6-3; d_call: -; cdr3_aa: CASVHPDVNEQFF; cdr3_nt: TGTGCCAGCGTCCACCCTGACGTGAATGAGCAGTTCTTC
clone_size: many; j_call: TRBJ2-1; v_call: TRBV12-3/TRBV12-4; d_call: TRBD2; cdr3_aa: CASSLLMSGGALNEQFF; cdr3_nt: TGTGCCAGCAGTTTATTAATGTCGGGGGGGGCCCTCAATGAGCAGTTCTTC
clone_size: -; j_call: TRBJ2-7; v_call: TRBV11-2; d_call: -; cdr3_aa: CASSLVGVHEQYF; cdr3_nt: TGTGCCAGCAGCTTAGTGGGGGTGCACGAGCAGTACTTC
clone_size: -; j_call: TRBJ1-2; v_call: TRBV29-1; d_call: -; cdr3_aa: CSVEDGGVPGGGYTF; cdr3_nt: TGCAGCGTTGAAGATGGGGGGGTGCCCGGGGGCGGCTACACCTTC
clone_size: -; j_call: TRBJ2-3; v_call: TRBV20-1; d_call: -; cdr3_aa: CSARSGRGSTDTQYF; cdr3_nt: TGCAGTGCTAGATCGGGGCGGGGTAGCACAGATACGCAGTATTTT
clone_size: few; j_call: TRBJ1-5; v_call: TRBV30; d_call: -; cdr3_aa: CAWSGRANQPQHF; cdr3_nt: TGTGCCTGGAGCGGGAGGGCCAATCAGCCCCAGCATTTT
clone_size: many; j_call: TRBJ2-7; v_call: TRBV12-3/TRBV12-4; d_call: TRBD1; cdr3_aa: CASSVRDSYEQYF; cdr3_nt: TGTGCCAGCAGCGTCCGGGACAGCTACGAGCAGTACTTC
clone_size: few; j_call: TRBJ2-3; v_call: TRBV9; d_call: -; cdr3_aa: CASTPASGRTDTQYF; cdr3_nt: TGTGCCAGCACCCCCGCGAGCGGGCGCACAGATACGCAGTATTTT
clone_size: -; j_call: TRBJ2-3; v_call: TRBV5-4; d_call: -; cdr3_aa: CASSLVGGVNADTQYF; cdr3_nt: TGTGCCAGCAGCTTGGTGGGGGGCGTCAACGCAGATACGCAGTATTTT
clone_size: many; j_call: TRBJ1-1; v_call: TRBV4-3; d_call: -; cdr3_aa: CASSQDVGGGTEAFF; cdr3_nt: TGCGCCAGCAGCCAAGATGTGGGAGGTGGGACTGAAGCTTTCTTT
clone_size: -; j_call: TRBJ2-1; v_call: TRBV5-1; d_call: -; cdr3_aa: CASRPDANNEQFF; cdr3_nt: TGCGCCAGCAGACCTGACGCGAACAATGAGCAGTTCTTC
clone_size: -; j_call: TRBJ1-6; v_call: TRBV3-1; d_call: -; cdr3_aa: CASSQDSGGASPLHF; cdr3_nt: TGTGCCAGCAGCCAAGATAGCGGGGGGGCTTCACCCCTCCACTTT
clone_size: -; j_call: TRBJ1-3; v_call: TRBV27; d_call: -; cdr3_aa: CASSFSGRFSGNTIYF; cdr3_nt: TGTGCCAGCAGTTTCTCGGGCAGGTTCTCTGGAAACACCATATATTTT
clone_size: many; j_call: TRBJ1-2; v_call: TRBV2; d_call: -; cdr3_aa: CASISDRKGAANYGYTF; cdr3_nt: TGTGCCAGCATATCGGACCGAAAAGGGGCAGCTAACTATGGCTACACCTTC
clone_size: few; j_call: TRBJ2-3; v_call: TRBV7-3; d_call: TRBD2; cdr3_aa: CASSYGLAGGKDTQYF; cdr3_nt: TGTGCCAGCAGCTACGGACTAGCGGGAGGGAAAGATACGCAGTATTTT
clone_size: -; j_call: TRBJ1-1; v_call: TRBV20-1; d_call: -; cdr3_aa: CSAPNQGKTEAFF; cdr3_nt: TGCAGTGCTCCAAATCAGGGGAAAACTGAAGCTTTCTTT
clone_size: many; j_call: TRBJ2-3; v_call: TRBV20-1; d_call: -; cdr3_aa: CSGNTDTQYF; cdr3_nt: TGCAGTGGAAACACAGATACGCAGTATTTT
clone_size: few; j_call: TRBJ2-6; v_call: TRBV7-6; d_call: -; cdr3_aa: CASSLWTAGANVLTF; cdr3_nt: TGTGCCAGCAGCTTATGGACAGCTGGGGCCAACGTCCTGACTTTC
clone_size: -; j_call: TRBJ2-1; v_call: TRBV7-6; d_call: -; cdr3_aa: CATRKGNEQFF; cdr3_nt: TGTGCCACGCGCAAAGGCAATGAGCAGTTCTTC
clone_size: many; j_call: TRBJ1-5; v_call: TRBV9; d_call: -; cdr3_aa: CASSVGGAGQPQHF; cdr3_nt: TGTGCCAGCAGCGTAGGGGGGGCCGGGCAGCCCCAGCATTTT
clone_size: -; j_call: TRBJ1-1; v_call: TRBV20-1; d_call: -; cdr3_aa: CSASMRGNTEAFF; cdr3_nt: TGCAGTGCTAGTATGAGGGGGAACACTGAAGCTTTCTTT
clone_size: many; j_call: TRBJ2-1; v_call: TRBV12-3/TRBV12-4; d_call: -; cdr3_aa: CASRSRNEQFF; cdr3_nt: TGTGCCAGCAGATCGAGAAATGAGCAGTTCTTC
clone_size: -; j_call: TRBJ1-5; v_call: TRBV7-9; d_call: TRBD1; cdr3_aa: CSSSGRQGRNQPQHF; cdr3_nt: TGTTCCAGCAGCGGACGACAGGGGAGGAATCAGCCCCAGCATTTT
clone_size: -; j_call: TRBJ1-2; v_call: TRBV30; d_call: -; cdr3_aa: CAWSALAGWDDGYTF; cdr3_nt: TGTGCCTGGAGTGCTCTGGCAGGGTGGGACGATGGCTACACCTTC
clone_size: few; j_call: TRBJ1-1; v_call: TRBV20-1; d_call: -; cdr3_aa: CSAGGGGEAFF; cdr3_nt: TGCAGTGCCGGCGGGGGAGGGGAAGCTTTCTTT
clone_size: -; j_call: TRBJ2-3; v_call: TRBV29-1; d_call: TRBD1; cdr3_aa: CSAGTEVLRVF; cdr3_nt: TGCAGCGCAGGGACAGAAGTTCTCCGGGTTTTT